This TCR beta chain was sequenced in a study of read filtering for tumor transcriptome and immune sequencing (dated by TCRdb to 2018 to 2020). A note on the overall study: The cohort consisted of roughly 16 male and roughly 13 female patients, with a mean age of about 66 years and an age range of about 40 to 90. By revised international staging, fewer than ten patients were R-ISS I, under 20 were R-ISS II and about seven were R-ISS III. After DNase treatment, whole-transcriptome libraries were prepared using the TruSeq RNA Access Library Prep Kit. Per sample, about 4.05 to 10.27 million TCR-region mapped reads were obtained with IR-seq, compared with only about 85 to 1,400 with RNA-seq. TCR repertoires obtained by targeted immune repertoire sequencing and by bulk whole-transcriptome sequencing performed on the same bone marrow samples were compared. One main goal was a read-filtering strategy for immune repertoire data, in particular deciding whether clonotypes backed by only one read should be removed. Overall results and qualifications from the work: When single-read clonotypes were removed, the proportions of shared clonotypes in IR-seq and RNA-seq correlated more strongly. In IR-seq, single-read clonotypes were roughly 84% of clonotypes but around 3.2% of total reads; in RNA-seq they were around 75% of clonotypes and less than 45% of reads. The sorted CD138-negative fraction was not purified T cells but a mixed bone marrow immune population. Clonotypes were captured by IR-seq at much higher depth and more reliably than by RNA-seq, and smaller IR-seq throughput was sufficient for identification of most shared clonotypes.

TCR libraries were constructed from 350 to 400 ng RNA using the Immunoverse kit, and molecular barcoded adaptors covering alpha/delta and beta/gamma chains were employed. The same RNA used for transcriptome sequencing was used for TCR library preparation. TCR libraries were sequenced on an Illumina HiSeq 4000 with 2 x 150 cycles. Turning to the authors' computational methods: Using MiXCR, which included quality filtering and error correction, TCR reads were aligned to human V, D, J and C references and then assembled into CDR3 clonotypes. The tcR package in R was used for analysis of clonotype counts and gene usage diversity. Raw mapping reads were checked after the RNA-seq reads had been mapped by STAR aligner version 2.5.3a onto the human GRCh37 genome. IR-seq fastq files were randomly downsampled with Seqtk 1.3 to test the effect of sequencing depth on detected clonotypes. TCRdb cleaned the public reads at Q25 with fastp, built clones with MiXCR and kept in-frame beta chains. Each CDR3 protein appears once, grouped with its most common genes and DNA. TCRdb, not the authors, supplied the V and J calls. Counted in this sample were roughly 41,000 distinct CDR3 sequences; 12% to 15% of them appeared once. The top ten clonotypes cover 35% to 45% of the sample.

Each patient had bone marrow sampled at the time of active disease. Bone marrow mononuclear cells were isolated by Ficoll-Hypaque density gradient centrifugation. CD138-negative cells were obtained by negative selection after labeling with CD138 magnetic microbeads on a MACS separator, removing myeloma plasma cells. Flow cytometry on an Attune NxT with CD138 antibodies was used to check the purity of the isolated cells. TRIzol reagent was used to extract total RNA, which was then quantified with a NanoDrop spectrophotometer. For each patient, paired RNA-seq and IR-seq were run on the CD138-negative bone marrow sample from that patient. There are many counts of this clonotype. The antigen it recognizes is unknown. No clone much larger than this one lies a single base away; base qualities are absent. Specimen: a population of CD138-negative cells sorted from bone marrow. The cell subset or site label for this specimen denotes: bone marrow mononuclear cells depleted of CD138+ plasma/myeloma cells by negative magnetic selection. The TCR was taken from a donor over 35 with multiple myeloma.

The sequenced DNA: TGTGCCAGCAGCTTAAAACAGAACACTGAAGCTTTCTTT. Translated, it reads CASSLKQNTEAFF. Recombination joined TRBV7-3 with TRBJ1-1; the D gene assignment is ambiguous. CDR1 and CDR2, looked up from the germline V gene, are SGHTA and FQGTGA. The CDR3 runs 13 residues from the cysteine to the phenylalanine. Only CDR3 DNA remains: 39 bases, in frame from the first base. V and J lose 1 base and 1 base, and a span of 4 bases separates them. Outside the CDR3, residues come from the reference TRBV7-3 and TRBJ1-1 proteins, so the full variable domain is: GAGVSQTPSNKVTEKGKYVELRCDPISGHTALYWYRQSLGQGPEFLIYFQGTGAADDSGLPNDRFFAVRPEGSVSTLKIQRTERGDSAVYLCASSLKQNTEAFFGQGTRLTVV.